This record concerns one TCR beta chain sequence. Its antigen specificity is not known. No base-level quality is on record; no much larger clone is a single base apart. The collaborating institutions used their own protocols to collect whole blood in K2EDTA tubes. For TCRbeta analysis, collaborators shipped samples in one of three forms: frozen whole blood, isolated PBMCs, or DNA extracted from either of those sample types. TCRbeta CDR3 regions were amplified from genomic DNA using the immunoSEQ Assay, a bias-controlled multiplex PCR. As for the original processing: Nucleated cell counts per sample were estimated from amplification of reference gene primers within the assay. To quantify the absolute abundance of each unique TCRbeta CDR3 rearrangement, sequence reads were collapsed and filtered. For each sample, productive Simpson clonality was calculated as the square root of Simpson's diversity index across productive rearrangements. This is the immuneACCESS table as TCRdb keeps it, with only in-frame sequences that have V and J called. A part of the clones is gone; compared with another copy, unresolved V genes explain less than half, and the rest is unexplained. V, J and clone size are those of that table, while D and trimming were read from the DNA. A total of some 140,000 clones appear in this sample, about 80% of them only once. 3% to 4.5% of the sample is taken by the ten largest.

This entry is derived from a study of blood T cell repertoires in COVID-19 (dated by TCRdb to 2020 to 2021). Describing the broader study: The collaborator samples originated in the United States, Italy and Spain and spanned the acute and convalescent phases of COVID-19. The prospective study material was composed of cDNA or gDNA derived from T cells, B-cell-depleted T cells, or PBMCs. Subjects who had been exposed to COVID-19, were actively infected with it, or had recovered from it provided the deeply sampled blood TCRbeta repertoires that made up the dataset. A freely available public database, intended as a resource for researchers studying the immune response to SARS-CoV-2, is where the repertoires were released. Samples were obtained from the ongoing ImmuneRACE study (first 160 participants) and from roughly 1,300 subjects provided by 6 global collaborators. Nearly every sample came with metadata listing a de-identified subject ID, COVID-19 status, age in years and sex. Where HLA class I and class II types were available, the types were taken from metadata supplied by the sample provider, not from assay-based typing. General study outcomes and caveats: Clinical and demographic metadata were provided uncurated, with the amount varying by source and participant.

The CDR3 goes from the cysteine to the phenylalanine over 14 residues. Only CDR3 DNA remains: 42 bases, in frame from the first base. At the junction V is shortened by 3 bases and J by 4 bases; bases outside the gene matches: 4. The germline V gene supplies CDR1 SGHTA and CDR2 FQGNSA. The chain is made from TRBV7-2 and TRBJ2-5; 8 nucleotides in the junction match TRBD1. Sequenced material: peripheral blood. The TCR was taken from a man in his fifties or sixties with acute or convalescent COVID-19. The DNA sequence is TGTGCCAGCAGCTTTGGGGACAGGCGAGAGACCCAGTACTTC. This is translated as CASSFGDRRETQYF. Beyond the CDR3, the reference TRBV7-2 and TRBJ2-5 genes provide the residues; the full variable domain reads: GAGVSQSPSNKVTEKGKDVELRCDPISGHTALYWYRQSLGQGLEFLIYFQGNSAPDKSGLPSDRFSAERTGGSVSTLTIQRTQQEDSAVYLCASSFGDRRETQYFGPGTRLLVL.